The clone carrying this T cell receptor (beta chain) was seen a few times. The sample comes from a study of blood T cells in healthy people across ages. On the study more broadly: About one barcoded beta molecule was captured per two T cells (by template switching).

The second PCR ran roughly 6 to 12 cycles with a sample-barcoded 5' primer and J-beta primers. MiXCR, applied by TCRdb to the 5' RACE reads, yields one record per CDR3 protein. The data show roughly 800,000 distinct CDR3 sequences, nearly 60% seen once. Germline CDR1 and CDR2: MNHEY and SVGEGT. Trimming left V 6 bases short and J 1 base short, with 7 bases between. The CDR3 extends over 12 amino acids. The origin of this receptor is a man aged 30 to 45 in good health. The chain has TRBV6-2 or TRBV6-3 and TRBJ2-7, with D unresolved. The sample comprised blood. The CDR3 nucleotides read TGTGCCAGCAGCGCTACATCCTACGAGCAGTACTTC. This encodes CASSATSYEQYF.